This TCR beta chain emerged from a study of identical twins. Study-wide points: Sequences that were out-of-frame, alpha and twin-shared displayed an excess of low generation probability. Invariant MAIT and iNKT cells may have partly biased zero-insertion analyses. In cord blood, abundant beta clonotypes had fewer insertions; memory showed no trend.

V was cut by 4 bases and J by 7 bases, with 20 bases left in between. The CDR3 length is 15 residues. In germline, CDR1 is LNHDA, CDR2 SQIVND (reference sequence). For this clonotype: Antigen unknown.

Via MiXCR, TCRdb re-called the 5' RACE reads, giving one row per CDR3 protein. The sample has 200,000 to 250,000 distinct CDR3 sequences, 5.5% to 7% seen once. In addition, the sample was reused for a study of yellow fever vaccine responses in identical twins. That work states: Twins' vaccine T cell response reportedly seemed partly convergent, partly personalized.

This chain uses TRBV19 with TRBJ2-7; D perhaps matches TRBD2 (5 bases). This TCR was recovered from a young woman in good health. Specimen: memory (CD45RO+) T cells sorted from blood. The CDR3 coding sequence is TGTGCCAGTAGTAGAACGGGGAGCCAATGGAGGGAGCAGTACTTC. This gives the protein CASSRTGSQWREQYF.